The clone carrying this TCR beta chain has a count of ten or more. The target antigen is unknown. Hyperthyroidism in the patients, aged 18 to 65, was newly diagnosed and under 2 months in duration. These data originate in a study of T cells in Graves' hyperthyroidism and ophthalmopathy. CDR3 length: 14 residues. V gave up 3 bases and J gave up 9 bases, with 18 bases separating them. CDR1 is SGDLS, CDR2 YYNGEE, per germline. There were TCR beta CDR3 regions amplified from RNA transcripts. The TCR CDR3 was amplified in a first-round RT-PCR using the HTBI primer set. TCRdb ran MiXCR on the multiplex PCR reads and lists one entry per CDR3 protein. The sample includes hundreds of thousands of distinct CDR3 sequences, approximately 15% seen only once; the top ten take approximately 25%. Findings of the study overall: Peripheral blood also featured most of the thyroid clonotypes expanded above 0.001.

The receptor was isolated from a woman aged 25-40 years with Graves' hyperthyroidism. The chain uses TRBV9 and TRBJ1-1, with D unclear. The sample taken for sequencing was blood. CDR3 bases: TGTGCCAGCAGCGGGGAGCCCGTGACGGAGAAAGCTTTCTTT. Translated, it gives CASSGEPVTEKAFF. The full variable domain, in which reference TRBV9 and TRBJ1-1 provide the parts outside the CDR3, is DSGVTQTPKHLITATGQRVTLRCSPRSGDLSVYWYQQSLDQGLQFLIQYYNGEERAKGNILERFSAQQFPDLHSELNLSSLELGDSALYFCASSGEPVTEKAFFGQGTRLTVV.